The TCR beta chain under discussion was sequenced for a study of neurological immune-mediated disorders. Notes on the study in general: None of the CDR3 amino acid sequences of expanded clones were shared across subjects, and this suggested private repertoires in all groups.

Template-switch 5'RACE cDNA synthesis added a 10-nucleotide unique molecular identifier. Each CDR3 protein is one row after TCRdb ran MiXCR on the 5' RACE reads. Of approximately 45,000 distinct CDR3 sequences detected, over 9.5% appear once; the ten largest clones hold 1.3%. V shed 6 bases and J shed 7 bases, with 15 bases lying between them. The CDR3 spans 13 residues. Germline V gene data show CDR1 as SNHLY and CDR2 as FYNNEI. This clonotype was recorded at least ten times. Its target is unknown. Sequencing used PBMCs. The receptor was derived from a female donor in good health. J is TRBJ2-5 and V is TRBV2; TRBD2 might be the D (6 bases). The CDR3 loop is CASREGPEGTQYF. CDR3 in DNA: TGTGCCAGCAGGGAGGGCCCCGAGGGGACCCAGTACTTC.